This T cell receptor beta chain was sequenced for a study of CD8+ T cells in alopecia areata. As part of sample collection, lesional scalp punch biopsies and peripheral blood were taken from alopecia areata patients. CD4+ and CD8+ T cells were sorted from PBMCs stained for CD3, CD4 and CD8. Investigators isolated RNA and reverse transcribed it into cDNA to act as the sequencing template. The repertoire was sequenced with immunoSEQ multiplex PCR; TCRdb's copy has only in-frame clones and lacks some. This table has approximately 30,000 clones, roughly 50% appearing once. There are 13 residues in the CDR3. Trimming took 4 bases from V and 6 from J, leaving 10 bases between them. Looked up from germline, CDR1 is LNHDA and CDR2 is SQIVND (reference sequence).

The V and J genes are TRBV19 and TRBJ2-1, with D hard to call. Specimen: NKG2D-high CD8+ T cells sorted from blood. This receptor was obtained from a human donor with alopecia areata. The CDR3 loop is CASSTTIANEQFF. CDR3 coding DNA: TGTGCCAGTAGTACCACTATAGCCAATGAGCAGTTCTTC. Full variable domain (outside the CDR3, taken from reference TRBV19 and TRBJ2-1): DGGITQSPKYLFRKEGQNVTLSCEQNLNHDAMYWYRQDPGQGLRLIYYSQIVNDFQKGDIAEGYSVSREKKESFPLTVTSAQKNPTAFYLCASSTTIANEQFFGPGTRLTVL.